Presented here are 22 T cell receptor beta chains from one specimen sequenced in a study of blood T cell repertoires in COVID-19. Some clones are missing from TCRdb's copy, which holds only in-frame ones; the method was immunoSEQ multiplex PCR. The sample holds fewer than 120,000 clones, 60% to 80% seen once. Specimen: peripheral blood. These receptors all stem from a woman aged 80 or older with active or convalescent COVID-19.

CDR3 sequence reads: CASGPQMFQTGTEAFF. In DNA, the CDR3 is TGTGCCAGCGGACCCCAGATGTTTCAGACAGGGACTGAAGCTTTCTTT. This chain connects TRBV7-9 to TRBJ1-1; 7 bases agree with TRBD1. V shed 8 bases and J 5 bases; nucleotides not matched to a gene: 17. This CDR3 spans 16 amino acids. Germline CDR1 is SEHNR and CDR2 is FQNEAQ (reference sequence). Based on the CDR3 plus reference TRBV7-9 and TRBJ1-1, the full variable domain is DTGVSQNPRHKITKRGQNVTFRCDPISEHNRLYWYRQTLGQGPEFLTYFQNEAQLEKSRLLSDRFSAERPKGSFSTLEIQRTEQGDSAMYLCASGPQMFQTGTEAFFGQGTRLTVV.

The chain recombines TRBV27 with TRBJ1-2, with no clear D. With 5 bases removed from V and 4 bases from J, the gap between germline ends came to 11 bases. CDR1 MNHEY and CDR2 SMNVEV come from the germline V gene (reference sequence). The CDR3 totals 13 residues. DNA for the CDR3: TGTGCCAGCAGTCCCCGCGGGCTCTATGGCTACACCTTC. Translation: CASSPRGLYGYTF.

This sequence joins TRBV7-3 and TRBJ2-3; D perhaps matches TRBD2 (6 bases). Germline CDR1 and CDR2: SGHTA and FQGTGA. The CDR3 consists of 15 residues. V was shortened by 1 base and J by 4 bases, with 12 bases between the two germline ends. CDR3 bases: TGTGCCAGCAGCTTAAACGGGAGAGGCGCAGATACGCAGTATTTT. Translation: CASSLNGRGADTQYF.

The rearrangement joins TRBV7-3 to TRBJ2-5, with D unresolved. Germline CDR1 and CDR2: SGHTA and FQGTGA. The CDR3 is made up of 13 amino acids. Trimming cost V 2 bases and J 2 bases, with 6 bases left between them. Here the CDR3 DNA reads TGTGCCAGCAGCTTAGGTCGGCAAGAGACCCAGTACTTC. Its protein is CASSLGRQETQYF.

This chain connects TRBV6-5 to TRBJ2-1; the D is unclear. This CDR3 spans 16 amino acids. The germline CDR1 and CDR2 sequences are MNHEY and SVGAGI. Trimming removed 0 bases from V and 3 bases from J, with 12 bases in between. In DNA form, the CDR3 reads TGTGCCAGCAGTTACTCATCCTTACGCGGCTACAATGAGCAGTTCTTC. Protein: CASSYSSLRGYNEQFF.

The rearrangement uses TRBV3-1 (or the pseudogene TRBV3-2) and TRBJ1-6; no clear D. The V gene's germline CDR1 is LGHDT and CDR2 YNNKEL (reference sequence). The CDR3 covers 14 residues. V lost 1 base and J 7 bases, leaving 8 bases between the germline ends. CDR3 residues: CASSQVPRNSPLHF. The CDR3, as DNA: TGTGCCAGCAGCCAAGTCCCCAGAAATTCACCCCTCCACTTT.

The chain employs TRBV3-1 (or the pseudogene TRBV3-2) and TRBJ2-7; 8 bases are a match to TRBD2. Trimming at V came to 2 bases and at J to 1 base, leaving 4 bases not matched to a gene. CDR3 length: 15 residues. Germline CDR1 LGHDT, CDR2 YNNKEL (reference sequence). Written as DNA, the CDR3 is TGTGCCAGCAGCCAATACGGGAGGGATTCCTACGAGCAGTACTTC. Translation gives CASSQYGRDSYEQYF.

The V and J genes are TRBV7-2 and TRBJ2-7, with 10 bases matching TRBD2. Germline V gene lookup returns CDR1 SGHTA and CDR2 FQGNSA. The junction had 7 bases not matched to a gene; V was cut back by 4 bases and J by 7 bases. The CDR3 spans 14 residues. The CDR3 here is CASSSLAGEIEQYF. As DNA, the CDR3 is TGTGCCAGCAGCTCGCTAGCGGGAGAAATTGAGCAGTACTTC.

This clone occurred a few times. This chain links TRBV12-3 or TRBV12-4 with TRBJ2-3, with unresolved D. Trimming stripped 2 bases from V and 6 bases from J, with 6 bases between. This CDR3 has 12 amino acids. The CDR3 spells CASSLLRDTQYF. Here the CDR3 DNA reads TGTGCCAGCAGTTTACTTCGGGATACGCAGTATTTT.

This chain links TRBV18 with TRBJ2-3; tentative D call: TRBD2 (5 bases). Germline V lookup: CDR1 KGHSH, CDR2 LQKENI. Between the trimmed V and J ends, which lost 2 bases and 6 bases, there was a span of 15 bases. CDR3 size: 15 residues. In nucleotides, the CDR3 is TGTGCCAGCTCACCATTTGGACTGCCGGAGGATACGCAGTATTTT. Its protein is CASSPFGLPEDTQYF.

The chain carries TRBV7-2 and TRBJ2-7; 7 bases are shared with TRBD2. With V trimmed by 7 bases and J by 5 bases, 11 bases remained unmatched. Looked up from germline, CDR1 is SGHTA and CDR2 is FQGNSA. The CDR3 covers 14 residues. As DNA, the CDR3 is TGTGCCAGCAACCGTGGACTAGTTTTAGACGAGCAGTACTTC. This gives the protein CASNRGLVLDEQYF. The full variable domain, in which reference TRBV7-2 and TRBJ2-7 provide the parts outside the CDR3, is GAGVSQSPSNKVTEKGKDVELRCDPISGHTALYWYRQSLGQGLEFLIYFQGNSAPDKSGLPSDRFSAERTGGSVSTLTIQRTQQEDSAVYLCASNRGLVLDEQYFGPGTRLTVT.

The V call is TRBV2, the J call TRBJ2-7, with D perhaps TRBD1 (5 bases). The CDR3 extends over 12 amino acids. Germline V gene sequence: CDR1 SNHLY, CDR2 FYNNEI. V lost 7 bases, J lost 5 bases, and 12 bases lay in between. The CDR3 reads CASTSQGNEQYF. The CDR3 region has the DNA TGTGCCAGCACTTCCCAGGGAAACGAGCAGTACTTC.

The V and J genes are TRBV29-1 and TRBJ2-7; 8 bases map to TRBD1. Trimming at V came to 7 bases and at J to 3 bases, leaving 5 bases not matched to a gene. Germline V lookup: CDR1 SQVTM, CDR2 ANQGSEA. The length of the CDR3 is 12 residues. This CDR3 reads CSGGTGDYEQYF. Written as DNA, the CDR3 is TGCAGCGGGGGGACAGGAGACTACGAGCAGTACTTC.

This chain uses TRBV18 with TRBJ1-2, with D possibly matching TRBD1 (5 bases). The length of the CDR3 is 15 residues. Trimming removed 5 bases from V and 4 bases from J, with 17 bases in between. Per germline, CDR1 KGHSH and CDR2 LQKENI. The CDR3 sequence: CASSRSRQRAYGYTF. Here the CDR3 DNA reads TGTGCCAGCTCAAGGTCCCGACAGCGCGCCTATGGCTACACCTTC.

The chain recombines TRBV5-1 with TRBJ1-2; perhaps TRBD1 as D (5 bases). V was cut by 7 bases and J by 0 bases, with 7 bases left in between. The CDR3 length is 12 residues. Germline loops: CDR1 SGHRS, CDR2 YFSETQ. The CDR3 protein is CASGATNYGYTF. The CDR3, as DNA: TGCGCCAGCGGGGCGACTAACTATGGCTACACCTTC.

This clone has a single count. The chain recombines TRBV10-3 with TRBJ1-6; possible D gene TRBD1, 6 bases. This CDR3 is 14 amino acids long. The V gene's germline CDR1 is ENHRY and CDR2 SYGVKD. The V and J ends lost 10 bases and 10 bases respectively, with 20 bases between them. In DNA, the CDR3 is TGTGCCACACACAGGGACCGTCAGGCCTCACCCCTCCACTTT. Protein product: CATHRDRQASPLHF.

The genes are TRBV28 and TRBJ2-3; 7 bases match TRBD2. The V and J ends lost 5 bases and 2 bases, in that order; junction bases with no gene match: 13. Germline CDR1 and CDR2: MDHEN and SYDVKM. The CDR3 consists of 17 residues. The CDR3 coding sequence is TGTGCCAGCAGTCCACGTAAGCGGGACCTCTCCACAGATACGCAGTATTTT. This sequence encodes CASSPRKRDLSTDTQYF.

The chain combines TRBV19 with TRBJ1-4; TRBD1 might be the D (5 bases). V lost 0 bases to trimming and J lost 0 bases, with 5 bases between them. There are 15 residues in the CDR3. Germline V gene data show CDR1 as LNHDA and CDR2 as SQIVND (reference sequence). DNA of the CDR3: TGTGCCAGTAGTATAGACAGGGCAACTAATGAAAAACTGTTTTTT. Amino acid sequence: CASSIDRATNEKLFF.

The J gene is TRBJ2-2, the V gene TRBV27; 10 bases are shared with TRBD2. This CDR3 is built from 19 residues. The V and J ends lost 5 bases and 7 bases, in that order; junction bases with no gene match: 19. Germline loops: CDR1 MNHEY, CDR2 SMNVEV (reference sequence). CDR3 region: CASSPHAPLAGGGGGELFF. The DNA of the CDR3 is TGTGCCAGCAGTCCGCACGCTCCCTTAGCGGGAGGTGGGGGCGGGGAGCTGTTTTTT.

This rearrangement joins TRBV10-3 to TRBJ2-2; 7 positions match TRBD1. CDR3 size: 13 residues. Germline assignment: CDR1 ENHRY and CDR2 SYGVKD. J lost 5 bases, V lost 6 bases, and 3 bases had no gene match. The CDR3: CAISGRGTGELFF. The CDR3 coding sequence is TGTGCCATCAGCGGCAGGGGGACCGGGGAGCTGTTTTTT.

Here the CDR3 DNA reads TGTGCCAGCAGTTCAGGGATCTATGGCTACACCTTC. Residues: CASSSGIYGYTF. The chain combines TRBV28 with TRBJ1-2, with D possibly being TRBD1 (5 bases). The CDR3 has 12 amino acids. The V gene's germline CDR1 is MDHEN and CDR2 SYDVKM. V was shortened by 4 bases and J by 4 bases, with 7 bases between the two germline ends.

In its sample, this clone was seen once. This chain links TRBV27 with TRBJ1-1; D uncertain. CDR1 is MNHEY, CDR2 SMNVEV, per germline (reference sequence). This CDR3 region has 13 residues. V lost 6 bases, J lost 0 bases, and 8 bases lay in between. The CDR3 loop is CASSGSMNTEAFF. In nucleotides, the CDR3 is TGTGCCAGCAGCGGTTCAATGAACACTGAAGCTTTCTTT.